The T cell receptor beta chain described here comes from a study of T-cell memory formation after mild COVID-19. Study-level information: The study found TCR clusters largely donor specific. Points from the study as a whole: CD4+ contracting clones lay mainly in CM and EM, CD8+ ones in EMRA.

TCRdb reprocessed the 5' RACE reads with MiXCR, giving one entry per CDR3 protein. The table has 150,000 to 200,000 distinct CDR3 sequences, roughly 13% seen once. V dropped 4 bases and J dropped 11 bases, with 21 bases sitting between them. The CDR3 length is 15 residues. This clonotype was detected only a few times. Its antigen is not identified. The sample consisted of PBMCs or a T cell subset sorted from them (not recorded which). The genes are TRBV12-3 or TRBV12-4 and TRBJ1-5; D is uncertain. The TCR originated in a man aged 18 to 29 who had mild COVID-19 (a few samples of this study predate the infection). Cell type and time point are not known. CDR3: CASSSPTTGGGSQHF. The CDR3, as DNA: TGTGCCAGCAGTTCTCCTACTACGGGCGGTGGCTCCCAGCATTTT.